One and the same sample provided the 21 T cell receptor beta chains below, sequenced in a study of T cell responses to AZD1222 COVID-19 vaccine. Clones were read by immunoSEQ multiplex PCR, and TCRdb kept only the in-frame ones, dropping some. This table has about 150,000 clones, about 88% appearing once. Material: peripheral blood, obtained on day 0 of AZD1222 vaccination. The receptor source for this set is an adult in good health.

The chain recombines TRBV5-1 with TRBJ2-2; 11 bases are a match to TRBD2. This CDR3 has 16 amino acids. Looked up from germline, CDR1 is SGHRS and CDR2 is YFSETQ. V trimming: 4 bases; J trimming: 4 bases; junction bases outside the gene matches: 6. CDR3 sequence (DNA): TGCGCCAGCAGCCCCCTAACTAGCGGGGGCACCGGGGAGCTGTTTTTT. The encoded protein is CASSPLTSGGTGELFF.

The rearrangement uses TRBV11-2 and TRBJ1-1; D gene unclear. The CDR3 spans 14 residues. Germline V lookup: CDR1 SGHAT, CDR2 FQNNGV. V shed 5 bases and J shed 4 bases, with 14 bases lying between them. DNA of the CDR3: TGTGCCAGCAGCGCGATCGATGGGAGCACTGAAGCTTTCTTT. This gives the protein CASSAIDGSTEAFF.

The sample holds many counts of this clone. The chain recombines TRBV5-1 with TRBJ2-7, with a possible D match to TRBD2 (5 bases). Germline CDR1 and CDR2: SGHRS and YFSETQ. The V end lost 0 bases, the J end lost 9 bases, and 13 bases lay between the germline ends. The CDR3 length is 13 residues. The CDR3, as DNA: TGCGCCAGCAGCTTGGATGCGGGCGGCGGGCAGTACTTC. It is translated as CASSLDAGGGQYF. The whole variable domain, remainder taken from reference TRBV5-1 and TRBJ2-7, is KAGVTQTPRYLIKTRGQQVTLSCSPISGHRSVSWYQQTPGQGLQFLFEYFSETQRNKGNFPGRFSGRQFSNSRSEMNVSTLELGDSALYLCASSLDAGGGQYFGPGTRLTVT.

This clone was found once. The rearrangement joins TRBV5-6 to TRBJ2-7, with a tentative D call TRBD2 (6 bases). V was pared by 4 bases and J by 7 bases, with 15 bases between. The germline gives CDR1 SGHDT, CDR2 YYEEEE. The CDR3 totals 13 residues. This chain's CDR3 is CASSGGSAGEQYF. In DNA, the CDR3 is TGTGCCAGCAGCGGCGGATCCGCGGGGGAGCAGTACTTC.

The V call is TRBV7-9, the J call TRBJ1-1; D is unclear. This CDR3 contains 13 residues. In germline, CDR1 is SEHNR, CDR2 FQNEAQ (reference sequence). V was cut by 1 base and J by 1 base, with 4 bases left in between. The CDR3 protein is CASSLGQNTEAFF. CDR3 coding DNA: TGTGCCAGCAGCTTAGGACAGAACACTGAAGCTTTCTTT.

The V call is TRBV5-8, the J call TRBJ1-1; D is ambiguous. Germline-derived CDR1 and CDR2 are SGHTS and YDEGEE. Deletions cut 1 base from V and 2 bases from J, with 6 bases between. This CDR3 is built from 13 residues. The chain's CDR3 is CASSLLGNTEAFF. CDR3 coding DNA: TGTGCCAGCAGCTTGTTGGGCAACACTGAAGCTTTCTTT.

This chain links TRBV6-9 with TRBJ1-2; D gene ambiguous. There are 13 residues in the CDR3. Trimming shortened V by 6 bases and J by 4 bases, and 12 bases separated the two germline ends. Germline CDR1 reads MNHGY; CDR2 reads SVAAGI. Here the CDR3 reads CASSPTHSYGYTF. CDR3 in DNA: TGTGCCAGCAGCCCCACCCACAGCTATGGCTACACCTTC.

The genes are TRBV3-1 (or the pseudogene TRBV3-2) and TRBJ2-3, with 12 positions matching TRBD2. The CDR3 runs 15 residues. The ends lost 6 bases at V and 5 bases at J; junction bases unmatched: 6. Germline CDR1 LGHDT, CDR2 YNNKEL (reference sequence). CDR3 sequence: CASSPSGGAVDTQYF. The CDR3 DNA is TGTGCCAGCAGTCCTAGCGGGGGGGCTGTAGATACGCAGTATTTT.

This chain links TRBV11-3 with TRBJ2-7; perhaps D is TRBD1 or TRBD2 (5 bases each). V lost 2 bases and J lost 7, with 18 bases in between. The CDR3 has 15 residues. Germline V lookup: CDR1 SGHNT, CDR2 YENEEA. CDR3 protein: CASSLKTGPGWEQYF. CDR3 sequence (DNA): TGTGCCAGCAGCTTAAAAACGGGACCAGGCTGGGAGCAGTACTTC.

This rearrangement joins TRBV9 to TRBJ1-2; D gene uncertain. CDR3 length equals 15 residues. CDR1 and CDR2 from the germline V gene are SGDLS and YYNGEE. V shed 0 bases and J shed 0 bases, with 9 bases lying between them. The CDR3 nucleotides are TGTGCCAGCAGCGTAGGGCACCCTACTAACTATGGCTACACCTTC. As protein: CASSVGHPTNYGYTF.

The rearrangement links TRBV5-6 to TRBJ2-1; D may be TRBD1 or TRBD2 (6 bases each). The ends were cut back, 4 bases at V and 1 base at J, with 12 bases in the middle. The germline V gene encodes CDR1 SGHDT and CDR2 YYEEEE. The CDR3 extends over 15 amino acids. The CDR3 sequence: CASSRTGRSYNEQFF. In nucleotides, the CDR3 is TGTGCCAGCAGCCGTACAGGGAGGTCCTACAATGAGCAGTTCTTC.

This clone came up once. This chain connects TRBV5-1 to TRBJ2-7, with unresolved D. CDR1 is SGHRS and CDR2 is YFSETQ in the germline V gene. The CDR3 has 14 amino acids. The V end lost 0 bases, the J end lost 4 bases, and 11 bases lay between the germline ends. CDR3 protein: CASSLGISDYEQYF. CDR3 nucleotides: TGCGCCAGCAGCTTGGGTATCAGCGATTACGAGCAGTACTTC.

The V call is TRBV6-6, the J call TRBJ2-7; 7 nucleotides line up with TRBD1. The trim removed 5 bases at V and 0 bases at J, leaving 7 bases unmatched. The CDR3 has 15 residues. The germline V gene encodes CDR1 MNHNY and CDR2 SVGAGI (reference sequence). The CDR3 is CASSQTGTVSYEQYF. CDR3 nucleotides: TGTGCCAGCAGTCAAACCGGGACAGTCTCCTACGAGCAGTACTTC.

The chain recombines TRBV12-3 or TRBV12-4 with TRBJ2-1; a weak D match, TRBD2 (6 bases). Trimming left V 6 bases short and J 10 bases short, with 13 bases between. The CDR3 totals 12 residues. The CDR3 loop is CASSMGGPEQFF. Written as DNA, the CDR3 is TGTGCCAGCAGCATGGGAGGCCCAGAGCAGTTCTTC.

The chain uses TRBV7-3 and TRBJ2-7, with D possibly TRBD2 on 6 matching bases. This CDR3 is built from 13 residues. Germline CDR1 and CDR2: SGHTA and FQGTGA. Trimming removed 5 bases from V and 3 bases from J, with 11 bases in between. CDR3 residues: CASSPGGGYEQYF. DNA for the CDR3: TGTGCCAGCAGCCCCGGGGGAGGCTACGAGCAGTACTTC.

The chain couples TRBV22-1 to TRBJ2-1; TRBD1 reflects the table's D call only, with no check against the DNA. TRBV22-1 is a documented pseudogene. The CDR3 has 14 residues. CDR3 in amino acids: CPGSAQAGRNEQFF. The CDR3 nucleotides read TGTCCTGGGAGCGCACAGGCAGGCCGGAATGAGCAGTTCTTC.

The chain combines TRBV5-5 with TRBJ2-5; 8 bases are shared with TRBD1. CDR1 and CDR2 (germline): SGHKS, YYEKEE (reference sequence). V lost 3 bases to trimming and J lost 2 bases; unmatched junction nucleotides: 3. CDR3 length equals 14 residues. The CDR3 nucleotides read TGTGCCAGCAGCTGGACAGGGCGGCAAGAGACCCAGTACTTC. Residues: CASSWTGRQETQYF.

CDR3 amino acids: CASRFRDRDSYEQYF. In DNA, the CDR3 is TGTGCCAGCAGGTTCCGGGACAGGGACTCCTACGAGCAGTACTTC. The chain employs TRBV6-6 and TRBJ2-7; 9 bases map to TRBD1. Trimming took 6 bases from V and 0 from J; bases not matched to a gene: 6. The CDR3 runs to 15 residues. The germline V gene encodes CDR1 MNHNY and CDR2 SVGAGI (reference sequence).

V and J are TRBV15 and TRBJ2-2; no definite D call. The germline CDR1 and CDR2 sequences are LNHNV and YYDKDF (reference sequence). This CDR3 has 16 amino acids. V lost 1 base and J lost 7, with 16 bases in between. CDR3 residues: CATSRAPLGSGGELFF. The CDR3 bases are TGTGCCACCAGCAGAGCTCCCCTGGGATCAGGCGGGGAGCTGTTTTTT.

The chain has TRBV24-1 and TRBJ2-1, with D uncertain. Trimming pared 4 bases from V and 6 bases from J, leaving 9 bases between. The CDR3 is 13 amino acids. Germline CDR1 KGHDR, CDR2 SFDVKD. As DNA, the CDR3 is TGTGCCACCAGTGACGATGTTTTCAATGAGCAGTTCTTC. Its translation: CATSDDVFNEQFF.

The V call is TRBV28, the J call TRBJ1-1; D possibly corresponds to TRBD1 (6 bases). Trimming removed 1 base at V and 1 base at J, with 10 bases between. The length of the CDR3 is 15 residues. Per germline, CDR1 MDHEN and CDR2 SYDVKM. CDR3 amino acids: CASSLSRGRNTEAFF. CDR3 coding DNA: TGTGCCAGCAGTTTATCAAGGGGGAGGAACACTGAAGCTTTCTTT.